The clone carrying this T cell receptor beta chain was seen just once. No antigen is known for it. The source of the sample is a study of cytomegalovirus exposure and HLA in healthy donors. For the study at large: Earlier results showed 117 million unique TCR beta sequences derived from some 190 million T cells. Overall study results and limits: Analysis was carried out at a later point, and it linked a missense DCLRE1C variant to TCR beta V- and J-gene trimming. Presence/absence analyses assumed roughly uniform sequencing depth across donors, which may not hold.

Germline V gene lookup returns CDR1 MNHEY and CDR2 SMNVEV (reference sequence). The CDR3 covers 17 residues. Trimming at V came to 0 bases and at J to 3 bases, leaving 8 bases not matched to a gene. 60 Vbeta and 13 Jbeta primers were used in PCR. Using immunoSEQ multiplex PCR, the repertoire was profiled, and TCRdb retains in-frame clones only, with some absent. The profile shows some 85,000 clones, 65% to 85% of them singletons. This receptor was obtained from a woman in her fifties or sixties in good health and CMV-seronegative. Sample: PBMCs. The chain couples TRBV27 to TRBJ1-5, with 7 bases fitting TRBD1. Here the CDR3 reads CASSLSTPGQYNQPQHF. In DNA form, the CDR3 reads TGTGCCAGCAGTTTATCGACTCCGGGACAGTACAATCAGCCCCAGCATTTT.